This passage covers 5 T cell receptor beta chains from one sample sequenced in a study of vaccination and CD4 T cells after COVID-19. Once obtained from cultured CD4+ T cells, the DNA was sequenced using the Oncomine TCR Beta short-read assay. MiXCR, run by TCRdb on the PCR reads, gives a single entry per CDR3 protein. The sample lists under 25,000 distinct CDR3 sequences, around two fifths seen once, with about an eighth in the top ten. Stated treatment: approximately nine-day PBMC culture with coronavirus spike peptide pools or control peptides (ViraFEST assay). These TCRs are of unknown antigen specificity. The source material was CD4+ T cells from blood, cultured in vitro. Receptor source: a human donor who had recovered from COVID-19.

The chain links TRBV24-1 to TRBJ2-2; 7 nucleotides line up with TRBD1. V lost 5 bases and J lost 3; bases outside the gene matches: 8. The CDR3 is 16 residues long. The V gene's germline CDR1 is KGHDR and CDR2 SFDVKD. In nucleotides, the CDR3 is TGTGCCACCAGTGTGTCAGGGGGAAAGGACACCGGGGAGCTGTTTTTT. This codes for CATSVSGGKDTGELFF.

V is TRBV20-1 and J is TRBJ2-5; 8 bases fit TRBD2. CDR1 DFQATT and CDR2 SNEGSKA come from the germline V gene (reference sequence). V shed 6 bases, J shed 5 bases, and the junction held 11 bases outside the gene matches. The CDR3 runs 14 residues. The CDR3 spells CSAPRGGREETQYF. CDR3 DNA sequence: TGCAGTGCCCCCCGGGGGGGTCGAGAGGAGACCCAGTACTTC.

Here the CDR3 DNA reads TGTGCCAGCAGCTTCCAACAGGGTTATCGGCATTTT. Its protein is CASSFQQGYRHF. V usage is TRBV7-2 and J usage is TRBJ1-5; a weak D match, TRBD1 (6 bases). The ends were cut back, 3 bases at V and 15 bases at J, with 15 bases in the middle. This CDR3 spans 12 amino acids. CDR1 is SGHTA, CDR2 FQGNSA, per germline.

The V call is TRBV28, the J call TRBJ2-1; 12 bases fit TRBD1. CDR3 length: 15 amino acids. Germline trimming cut 5 bases from V and 3 bases from J; bases unmatched to any gene: 2. Germline loops: CDR1 MDHEN, CDR2 SYDVKM. CDR3 DNA sequence: TGTGCCAGCAGTGGGACAGGGGGCCTCTACAATGAGCAGTTCTTC. Amino acid sequence: CASSGTGGLYNEQFF.

V gene TRBV19 combines with J gene TRBJ2-5; perhaps TRBD2 as D (5 bases). Per the germline V gene, CDR1 is LNHDA and CDR2 is SQIVND (reference sequence). Trimming removed 5 bases at V and 2 bases at J, with 15 bases between. The CDR3 covers 15 residues. The CDR3 loop reads CASSGRRLTQETQYF. The CDR3 bases are TGTGCCAGTAGTGGGAGACGGTTAACACAAGAGACCCAGTACTTC.